Included here is one TCR beta chain sequence, with context. Its antigen is currently unknown. This specimen comes from a study of T cells after posttransplantation cyclophosphamide. Findings of the study overall: Blood and skin or GI T cell repertoires showed limited TRB overlap. Later blood repertoires were often dominated by clones from the donor CD8+ memory compartment.

Treatment was busulfan-fludarabine conditioning, a marrow graft, and cyclophosphamide on days +3 and +4. This CDR3 spans 15 amino acids. Germline V CDR1 and CDR2: MNHEY, SMNVEV (reference sequence). With V trimmed by 4 bases and J by 1 base, 5 bases remained unmatched. The repertoire was sequenced with immunoSEQ multiplex PCR; TCRdb's copy has only in-frame clones and lacks some. The data contain roughly 20,000 clones, over 65% of them singletons. The origin of this receptor is a male patient between 25 and 39 years old who received an allogeneic stem cell transplant from a related donor, was CMV-positive, and had acute GVHD only. The graft donor may account for some of the T cells. The sample here was PBMCs, taken after an allogeneic stem cell transplant with post-transplant cyclophosphamide. The chain couples TRBV27 to TRBJ2-3; TRBD2 aligns across 7 bases. In DNA, the CDR3 is TGTGCCAGCAGTTCCCGCCTAGCGGGCACAGATACGCAGTATTTT. It specifies CASSSRLAGTDTQYF.